The rows below give T cell receptor beta chains drawn from one sample of a study of OX40 agonist ivuxolimab in advanced cancers. Repertoires were generated with immunoSEQ multiplex PCR, while TCRdb's copy carries only in-frame clones and drops some. The sample yields about 28,000 clones, 88% seen once. The starting material was CD4+ or CD8+ T cells sorted from blood, obtained in a trial of the OX40 agonist ivuxolimab. These receptors were obtained from an adult with an advanced solid tumor such as melanoma, head and neck, liver or kidney cancer. Both conserved end residues are part of each CDR3. The D gene is left open where the match is weak. Expanded clones are given a class, and other clones once, few, many or no size at all.

v_call: TRBV19; d_call: TRBD2; j_call: TRBJ2-1; clone_size: .; cdr3_aa: CASRILAGGINEQFF; cdr3_nt: TGTGCCAGTAGGATACTAGCGGGAGGGATAAATGAGCAGTTCTTC
v_call: TRBV25-1; d_call: .; j_call: TRBJ2-1; clone_size: .; cdr3_aa: CASSQSSSVSYNEQFF; cdr3_nt: TGTGCCAGCAGCCAGAGTTCTAGCGTCTCCTACAATGAGCAGTTCTTC
v_call: TRBV28; d_call: .; j_call: TRBJ1-5; clone_size: .; cdr3_aa: CASSRQFHSNQPQHF; cdr3_nt: TGTGCCAGCAGTCGACAGTTCCATAGCAATCAGCCCCAGCATTTT
v_call: TRBV27; d_call: TRBD2; j_call: TRBJ2-1; clone_size: .; cdr3_aa: CASSFPSGRAGNEQFF; cdr3_nt: TGTGCCAGCAGTTTTCCTAGCGGGAGGGCCGGCAATGAGCAGTTCTTC
v_call: TRBV7-9; d_call: TRBD2; j_call: TRBJ2-2; clone_size: .; cdr3_aa: CASSSTSGRANTGELFF; cdr3_nt: TGTGCCAGCAGTTCGACTAGCGGGAGGGCGAACACCGGGGAGCTGTTTTTT
v_call: TRBV27; d_call: .; j_call: TRBJ2-7; clone_size: .; cdr3_aa: CASSLFGTVTYEQYF; cdr3_nt: TGTGCCAGCAGTTTATTTGGGACCGTAACCTACGAGCAGTACTTC
v_call: TRBV6-5; d_call: .; j_call: TRBJ2-2; clone_size: .; cdr3_aa: CASRITGTGELFF; cdr3_nt: TGTGCCAGCAGAATTACAGGGACCGGGGAGCTGTTTTTT
v_call: TRBV27; d_call: TRBD2; j_call: TRBJ2-7; clone_size: .; cdr3_aa: CASSLFGTSGFEQYF; cdr3_nt: TGTGCCAGCAGTTTATTTGGGACTAGTGGATTCGAGCAGTACTTC
v_call: TRBV11-2; d_call: TRBD2; j_call: TRBJ2-7; clone_size: .; cdr3_aa: CASSLELAGGFYEQYF; cdr3_nt: TGTGCCAGCAGCTTAGAACTAGCGGGAGGTTTCTACGAGCAGTACTTC
v_call: TRBV29-1; d_call: .; j_call: TRBJ2-1; clone_size: once; cdr3_aa: CSVDGVSSYNEQFF; cdr3_nt: TGCAGCGTTGACGGGGTCTCCTCCTACAATGAGCAGTTCTTC
v_call: TRBV19; d_call: .; j_call: TRBJ2-7; clone_size: once; cdr3_aa: CASSPFDSYEQYF; cdr3_nt: TGTGCCAGTAGTCCCTTCGACAGCTACGAGCAGTACTTC
v_call: TRBV5-8; d_call: TRBD1; j_call: TRBJ1-5; clone_size: .; cdr3_aa: CASSPLVTGWGNQPQHF; cdr3_nt: TGTGCCAGCAGCCCGTTAGTGACAGGGTGGGGAAATCAGCCCCAGCATTTT
v_call: TRBV5-1; d_call: TRBD2; j_call: TRBJ2-1; clone_size: .; cdr3_aa: CASSRGTSGTKAVEQFF; cdr3_nt: TGCGCCAGCAGCCGCGGGACTAGCGGCACCAAAGCGGTTGAGCAGTTCTTC
v_call: TRBV19; d_call: TRBD2; j_call: TRBJ2-1; clone_size: .; cdr3_aa: CASSIFVSRAGTGNEQFF; cdr3_nt: TGTGCCAGTAGTATATTCGTCTCACGAGCGGGAACGGGCAATGAGCAGTTCTTC
v_call: TRBV7-6; d_call: TRBD1; j_call: TRBJ2-3; clone_size: .; cdr3_aa: CASSLAITPADRSTDTQYF; cdr3_nt: TGTGCCAGCAGCTTAGCTATAACACCGGCGGACAGGAGCACAGATACGCAGTATTTT
v_call: TRBV27; d_call: .; j_call: TRBJ2-1; clone_size: .; cdr3_aa: CASSLSGPPYNEQFF; cdr3_nt: TGTGCCAGCAGTTTATCGGGACCCCCCTACAATGAGCAGTTCTTC
v_call: TRBV5-6; d_call: .; j_call: TRBJ2-2; clone_size: .; cdr3_aa: CASSLNLGELFF; cdr3_nt: TGTGCCAGCAGCTTGAATTTAGGGGAGCTGTTTTTT
v_call: TRBV6-1; d_call: .; j_call: TRBJ2-1; clone_size: .; cdr3_aa: CASSGMAGPYNEQFF; cdr3_nt: TGTGCCAGCAGTGGGATGGCGGGTCCTTACAATGAGCAGTTCTTC
v_call: TRBV5-1; d_call: .; j_call: TRBJ2-1; clone_size: .; cdr3_aa: CASSLGDGYSYNEQFF; cdr3_nt: TGCGCCAGCAGCTTGGGAGACGGATACTCCTACAATGAGCAGTTCTTC
v_call: TRBV5-1; d_call: .; j_call: TRBJ2-3; clone_size: .; cdr3_aa: CASSFVSGWGDTQYF; cdr3_nt: TGCGCCAGCAGCTTCGTGTCAGGGTGGGGGGATACGCAGTATTTT
v_call: TRBV7-9; d_call: TRBD1; j_call: TRBJ1-2; clone_size: .; cdr3_aa: CASSPGTAAPIYGYTF; cdr3_nt: TGTGCCAGCAGCCCCGGGACAGCCGCCCCAATCTATGGCTACACCTTC
v_call: TRBV7-8; d_call: TRBD1; j_call: TRBJ2-7; clone_size: .; cdr3_aa: CASSFYQLGQGKYEQYF; cdr3_nt: TGTGCCAGCAGCTTTTACCAATTGGGACAGGGAAAATACGAGCAGTACTTC
v_call: TRBV16; d_call: .; j_call: TRBJ2-3; clone_size: .; cdr3_aa: CASSYEAGTQYF; cdr3_nt: TGTGCCAGCAGCTACGAGGCAGGGACGCAGTATTTT
v_call: TRBV4-3; d_call: .; j_call: TRBJ1-2; clone_size: .; cdr3_aa: CASSQDFPLVYTIPNYGYTF; cdr3_nt: TGCGCCAGCAGCCAAGATTTCCCCCTGGTCTATACGATTCCTAACTATGGCTACACCTTC
v_call: TRBV9; d_call: TRBD2; j_call: TRBJ2-1; clone_size: .; cdr3_aa: CASSARGGLAGFYEQFF; cdr3_nt: TGTGCCAGCAGCGCCAGGGGTGGACTAGCGGGTTTCTATGAGCAGTTCTTC
v_call: TRBV4-2; d_call: .; j_call: TRBJ2-7; clone_size: medium-sized; cdr3_aa: CASSQEEGSSYEQYF; cdr3_nt: TGTGCCAGCAGCCAAGAAGAGGGCTCCTCCTACGAGCAGTACTTC
v_call: TRBV19; d_call: .; j_call: TRBJ2-1; clone_size: .; cdr3_aa: CASSIPLVDEQFF; cdr3_nt: TGTGCCAGTAGTATACCCCTAGTCGATGAGCAGTTCTTC
v_call: TRBV28; d_call: .; j_call: TRBJ1-2; clone_size: .; cdr3_aa: CASSWGRGDYGYTF; cdr3_nt: TGTGCCAGCAGTTGGGGCAGGGGTGACTATGGCTACACCTTC
v_call: TRBV27; d_call: .; j_call: TRBJ2-3; clone_size: .; cdr3_aa: CASSRITIQEDDDMPDTQYF; cdr3_nt: TGTGCCAGCAGCCGGATCACAATACAAGAGGACGACGATATGCCAGATACGCAGTATTTT
v_call: TRBV28; d_call: TRBD2; j_call: TRBJ2-2; clone_size: .; cdr3_aa: CASSLWTSGNTGELFF; cdr3_nt: TGTGCCAGCAGTTTATGGACTAGCGGGAACACCGGGGAGCTGTTTTTT
v_call: TRBV25-1; d_call: TRBD1; j_call: TRBJ1-1; clone_size: .; cdr3_aa: CASSKRQGVPTEAFF; cdr3_nt: TGTGCCAGCAGTAAAAGACAGGGGGTCCCCACTGAAGCTTTCTTT
v_call: TRBV14; d_call: .; j_call: TRBJ1-1; clone_size: .; cdr3_aa: CASSQDPNPPTTEAFF; cdr3_nt: TGTGCCAGCAGCCAAGATCCAAATCCCCCAACTACTGAAGCTTTCTTT
v_call: TRBV7-8; d_call: .; j_call: TRBJ2-7; clone_size: .; cdr3_aa: CASSLVGYEQYF; cdr3_nt: TGTGCCAGCAGCTTAGTGGGGTACGAGCAGTACTTC
v_call: TRBV13; d_call: .; j_call: TRBJ2-2; clone_size: .; cdr3_aa: CASGLQGTGELFF; cdr3_nt: TGTGCCAGCGGACTCCAGGGGACCGGGGAGCTGTTTTTT
v_call: TRBV5-1; d_call: .; j_call: TRBJ1-1; clone_size: .; cdr3_aa: CASSLEPGLSAFF; cdr3_nt: TGCGCCAGCAGCTTGGAGCCAGGTTTATCAGCTTTCTTT
v_call: TRBV30; d_call: .; j_call: TRBJ2-2; clone_size: .; cdr3_aa: CAWSVREATGELFF; cdr3_nt: TGTGCCTGGAGTGTCAGGGAAGCGACCGGGGAGCTGTTTTTT
v_call: TRBV7-9; d_call: .; j_call: TRBJ1-5; clone_size: .; cdr3_aa: CASSADIYQPQHF; cdr3_nt: TGTGCCAGCAGCGCAGACATCTATCAGCCCCAGCATTTT
v_call: TRBV5-6; d_call: .; j_call: TRBJ2-7; clone_size: .; cdr3_aa: CASSLVRDEQYF; cdr3_nt: TGTGCCAGCAGCTTGGTCAGGGACGAGCAGTACTTC
v_call: TRBV28; d_call: TRBD2; j_call: TRBJ2-7; clone_size: .; cdr3_aa: CASSTILADSSYEQYF; cdr3_nt: TGTGCCAGCAGTACGATACTAGCGGACAGCTCCTACGAGCAGTACTTC
v_call: TRBV5-6; d_call: TRBD1; j_call: TRBJ1-3; clone_size: .; cdr3_aa: CASNRGLGGNTIYF; cdr3_nt: TGTGCCAGCAACAGGGGGCTTGGTGGAAACACCATATATTTT
v_call: TRBV10-2; d_call: .; j_call: TRBJ2-1; clone_size: .; cdr3_aa: CASDRGTAYNEQFF; cdr3_nt: TGCGCCAGCGATAGGGGGACTGCATACAATGAGCAGTTCTTC
v_call: TRBV7-6; d_call: .; j_call: TRBJ2-5; clone_size: once; cdr3_aa: CASSLARSVQETQYF; cdr3_nt: TGTGCCAGCAGCTTAGCGCGGTCAGTTCAAGAGACCCAGTACTTC
v_call: TRBV4-3; d_call: .; j_call: TRBJ2-6; clone_size: .; cdr3_aa: CASSPTEGALSSGANVLTF; cdr3_nt: TGCGCCAGCAGCCCAACCGAGGGAGCTCTCTCCTCTGGGGCCAACGTCCTGACTTTC
v_call: TRBV11-2; d_call: .; j_call: TRBJ1-5; clone_size: .; cdr3_aa: CASSLDVGPSNQPQHF; cdr3_nt: TGTGCCAGCAGCTTAGATGTGGGACCTAGCAATCAGCCCCAGCATTTT
v_call: TRBV2; d_call: .; j_call: TRBJ1-4; clone_size: .; cdr3_aa: CASSELGPTGGKLFF; cdr3_nt: TGTGCCAGCAGTGAACTCGGACCCACGGGGGGAAAACTGTTTTTT
v_call: TRBV18; d_call: .; j_call: TRBJ2-1; clone_size: .; cdr3_aa: CASSHRLRSPNEQFF; cdr3_nt: TGTGCCAGCTCCCACCGACTCAGGAGCCCAAATGAGCAGTTCTTC
v_call: TRBV27; d_call: .; j_call: TRBJ2-3; clone_size: .; cdr3_aa: CASSLFGTPDVRGEDTQYF; cdr3_nt: TGTGCCAGCAGTTTATTCGGGACACCGGACGTGCGGGGTGAAGATACGCAGTATTTT
v_call: TRBV6-5; d_call: .; j_call: TRBJ2-5; clone_size: .; cdr3_aa: CASSYLEQETQYF; cdr3_nt: TGTGCCAGCAGTTACCTTGAACAAGAGACCCAGTACTTC
v_call: TRBV11-2; d_call: .; j_call: TRBJ2-7; clone_size: .; cdr3_aa: CASSLGGGRGYEQYF; cdr3_nt: TGTGCCAGCAGCTTAGGTGGGGGAAGGGGCTACGAGCAGTACTTC
v_call: TRBV23-1; d_call: .; j_call: TRBJ2-4; clone_size: .; cdr3_aa: CASSHLGEQKNIQYF; cdr3_nt: TGCGCCAGCAGTCATCTTGGTGAACAGAAAAACATTCAGTACTTC
v_call: TRBV28; d_call: TRBD1; j_call: TRBJ2-7; clone_size: few; cdr3_aa: CASGQAGYEQYF; cdr3_nt: TGTGCCAGCGGACAGGCTGGCTACGAGCAGTACTTC
v_call: TRBV5-4; d_call: TRBD2; j_call: TRBJ2-5; clone_size: .; cdr3_aa: CASSKRLAGEVWTQYF; cdr3_nt: TGTGCCAGCAGCAAGAGACTAGCGGGAGAGGTTTGGACCCAGTACTTC
v_call: TRBV5-5; d_call: .; j_call: TRBJ1-4; clone_size: .; cdr3_aa: CASSFWGETNEKLFF; cdr3_nt: TGTGCCAGCAGCTTTTGGGGGGAGACTAATGAAAAACTGTTTTTT
v_call: TRBV7-9; d_call: TRBD2; j_call: TRBJ2-2; clone_size: .; cdr3_aa: CASGPGGLPRGELFF; cdr3_nt: TGTGCCAGCGGTCCGGGGGGGCTACCTCGAGGGGAGCTGTTTTTT
v_call: TRBV14; d_call: .; j_call: TRBJ1-4; clone_size: .; cdr3_aa: CASSQGRTPATNEKLFF; cdr3_nt: TGTGCCAGCAGCCAGGGGCGGACGCCTGCAACTAATGAAAAACTGTTTTTT
v_call: TRBV28; d_call: .; j_call: TRBJ1-5; clone_size: .; cdr3_aa: CASSFSGRQPQHF; cdr3_nt: TGTGCCAGCAGTTTTTCGGGCCGCCAGCCCCAGCATTTT
v_call: TRBV4-1; d_call: .; j_call: TRBJ1-5; clone_size: .; cdr3_aa: CASSQEVRINQPQHF; cdr3_nt: TGCGCCAGCAGCCAAGAGGTCAGGATCAATCAGCCCCAGCATTTT
v_call: TRBV19; d_call: .; j_call: TRBJ1-3; clone_size: .; cdr3_aa: CASAPGRSLSGNTIYF; cdr3_nt: TGTGCCAGTGCCCCCGGACGGTCCCTCTCTGGAAACACCATATATTTT
v_call: TRBV7-9; d_call: TRBD2; j_call: TRBJ2-1; clone_size: .; cdr3_aa: CASSSSGTSVYNEQFF; cdr3_nt: TGTGCCAGCAGCTCATCCGGGACTAGCGTTTACAATGAGCAGTTCTTC